A selection of T cell receptor beta chains follows, all from one sample in a study of shared clonotypes between healthy human individuals. Libraries were prepared by immunoSEQ multiplex PCR; TCRdb keeps only in-frame clonotypes and omits some of them. In the table there are roughly 2,000,000 clones, about 95% of which are singletons. The sample consisted of naive CD8+ T cells sorted from blood. These receptor sequences come from a young man in good health. Each CDR3 is given with its conserved first and last residue. The order of the fields is J gene, clone size, D gene, V gene, CDR3 protein, CDR3 DNA. The D gene is left open where the match is weak. Part of the rows lack a size; the others show once, few, many or a class for expanded clones.

TRBJ2-7 | NA | NA | TRBV7-9 | CASSLAGGAAYEQYF | TGTGCCAGCAGCTTAGCAGGGGGTGCAGCCTACGAGCAGTACTTC
TRBJ2-7 | NA | NA | TRBV2 | CASSAPGHPYEQYF | TGTGCCAGCAGTGCCCCGGGACACCCCTACGAGCAGTACTTC
TRBJ1-2 | NA | NA | TRBV13 | CASSGDNGYGYTF | TGTGCCAGCAGTGGGGACAACGGGTATGGCTACACCTTC
TRBJ2-7 | NA | TRBD2 | TRBV27 | CASSSSSGVVNYEQYF | TGTGCCAGCAGTTCCTCTAGCGGAGTGGTTAACTACGAGCAGTACTTC
TRBJ1-1 | NA | NA | TRBV21-1 | CASSSCTGLGHTEAFF | TGTGCCAGCAGCAGTTGCACAGGGTTGGGACACACTGAAGCTTTCTTT
TRBJ2-7 | NA | TRBD1 | TRBV4-1 | CASSQVGTGASYEQYF | TGCGCCAGCAGCCAAGTAGGGACAGGGGCCTCCTACGAGCAGTACTTC
TRBJ2-6 | NA | TRBD1 | TRBV19 | CASRMTGATTVFGANVLTF | TGTGCCAGTAGGATGACAGGGGCGACGACAGTGTTCGGGGCCAACGTCCTGACTTTC
TRBJ2-1 | NA | NA | TRBV5-1 | CASSFSGTGTSIEQFF | TGCGCCAGCAGTTTTTCCGGGACAGGGACTAGCATTGAGCAGTTCTTC
TRBJ2-7 | NA | TRBD2 | TRBV28 | CASSFGRGLYEQYF | TGTGCCAGCAGTTTTGGGAGGGGTCTGTACGAGCAGTACTTC
TRBJ2-5 | NA | NA | TRBV29-1 | CSVEESGAQTQYF | TGCAGCGTTGAAGAGTCGGGCGCGCAGACCCAGTACTTC
TRBJ1-6 | few | TRBD1 | TRBV2 | CASSDTGTGRSPLHF | TGTGCCAGCAGTGATACCGGGACAGGGCGGTCACCCCTCCACTTT
TRBJ2-3 | NA | NA | TRBV4-1 | CASSQDGQDRDTQYF | TGCGCCAGCAGCCAAGACGGACAAGACAGAGATACGCAGTATTTT
TRBJ2-7 | NA | NA | TRBV28 | CASSLGVPSYEQYF | TGTGCCAGCAGTTTGGGGGTTCCTTCCTACGAGCAGTACTTC
TRBJ1-1 | NA | NA | TRBV27 | CASSLSGQFEAFF | TGTGCCAGCAGTTTATCGGGGCAGTTTGAAGCTTTCTTT
TRBJ2-7 | NA | NA | TRBV5-4 | CASSSSYEQYF | TGTGCCAGCAGTAGCTCCTACGAGCAGTACTTC